The 2 T cell receptor beta chains in this list originate from one sample, sequenced in a study of PD-1 blockade in classical Hodgkin lymphoma. Assay used: immunoSEQ multiplex PCR; TCRdb lists only in-frame clones, some missing. The sample yields 35,000 to 55,000 clones, around 72% seen once. Exposure to brentuximab vedotin varied, and each patient had relapsed following autologous stem cell transplantation. Material: peripheral blood mononuclear cells (PBMCs), obtained before the second cycle of nivolumab. All receptors come from a human donor with classical Hodgkin lymphoma.

The rearrangement joins TRBV30 to TRBJ2-7, with TRBD1 identical over 10 bases. CDR1 is GTSNPN and CDR2 is SVGIG in the germline V gene (reference sequence). This CDR3 contains 12 residues. Trimming took 5 bases from V and 2 from J; bases not matched to a gene: 0. The CDR3 loop is CAWGQGAYEQYF. DNA of the CDR3: TGTGCCTGGGGACAGGGGGCCTACGAGCAGTACTTC.

V and J are TRBV14 and TRBJ2-4, with a weak D call TRBD2 (5 bases). Trimming removed 2 bases at V and 4 bases at J, with 15 bases between. CDR3 length: 16 amino acids. Germline CDR1 and CDR2: SGHDN and FVKESK. Here the CDR3 reads CASSQPRSGIKNIQYF. The CDR3 bases are TGTGCCAGCAGCCAACCTCGGTCCGGGATTAAAAACATTCAGTACTTC. Drawing the rest from reference TRBV14 and TRBJ2-4, the complete variable domain is EAGVTQFPSHSVIEKGQTVTLRCDPISGHDNLYWYRRVMGKEIKFLLHFVKESKQDESGMPNNRFLAERTGGTYSTLKVQPAELEDSGVYFCASSQPRSGIKNIQYFGAGTRLSVL.